The present entry profiles one T cell receptor beta chain with its context. The target antigen is unknown. These data come from a study of cytomegalovirus exposure and HLA in healthy donors. About the research overall: The early release's HLA-typed donors yielded some 85 million unique TCRs. Notes on the study in general: Being indistinguishable, some V segments were excluded, TRBV6-2 and TRBV6-3 among them. 16,951 TCR beta sequences were associated with HLA alleles at 0.05 false discovery rate in a later analysis. Roughly uniform sequencing depth across donors was assumed, possibly incorrectly.

Germline values: CDR1 MNHEY, CDR2 SVGAGI. The V and J ends lost 5 bases and 3 bases, in that order; junction bases with no gene match: 5. This CDR3 is built from 14 residues. Both 60 Vbeta primers and 13 Jbeta primers went into the PCR. Sequencing used immunoSEQ multiplex PCR; TCRdb keeps in-frame clones, though not all of them. The sample has 150,000 or so clones, 70% to 90% seen once. The source material was PBMCs. The chain couples TRBV6-5 to TRBJ2-7, with TRBD1 identical over 9 bases. This receptor was taken from a young man in good health and CMV-seropositive. CDR3 DNA: TGTGCCAGCAGTCCCGGGACAGGGATCTACGAGCAGTACTTC. Its protein is CASSPGTGIYEQYF.